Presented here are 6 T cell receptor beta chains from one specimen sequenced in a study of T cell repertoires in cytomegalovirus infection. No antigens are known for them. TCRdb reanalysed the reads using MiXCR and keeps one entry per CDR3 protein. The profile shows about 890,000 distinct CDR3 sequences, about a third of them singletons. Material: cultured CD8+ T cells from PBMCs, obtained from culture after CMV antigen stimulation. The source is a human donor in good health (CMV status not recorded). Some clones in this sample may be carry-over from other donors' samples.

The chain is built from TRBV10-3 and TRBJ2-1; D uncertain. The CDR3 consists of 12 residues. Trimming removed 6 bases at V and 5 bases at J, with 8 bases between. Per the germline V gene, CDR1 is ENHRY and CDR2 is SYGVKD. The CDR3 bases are TGTGCCATCAGGGCGGTCCACAATGAGCAGTTCTTC. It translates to CAIRAVHNEQFF.

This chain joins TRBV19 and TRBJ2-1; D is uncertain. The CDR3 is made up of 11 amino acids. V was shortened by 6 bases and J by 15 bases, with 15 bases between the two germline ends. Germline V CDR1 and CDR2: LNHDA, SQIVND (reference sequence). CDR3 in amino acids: CASRHGVEWFF. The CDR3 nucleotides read TGTGCCAGTAGACACGGTGTGGAGTGGTTCTTC.

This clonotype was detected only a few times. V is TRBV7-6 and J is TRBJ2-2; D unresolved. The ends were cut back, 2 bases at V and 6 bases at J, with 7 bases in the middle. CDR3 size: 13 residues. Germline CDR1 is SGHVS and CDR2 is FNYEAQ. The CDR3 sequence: CASSLFSAGELFF. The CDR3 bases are TGTGCCAGCAGCTTATTCTCCGCCGGGGAGCTGTTTTTT.

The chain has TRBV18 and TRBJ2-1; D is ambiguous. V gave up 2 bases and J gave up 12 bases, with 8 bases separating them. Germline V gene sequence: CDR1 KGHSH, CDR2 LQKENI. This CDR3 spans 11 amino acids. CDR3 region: CASSPVLRQFF. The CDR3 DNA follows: TGTGCCAGCTCACCAGTTTTGCGGCAGTTCTTC. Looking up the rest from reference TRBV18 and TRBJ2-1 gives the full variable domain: NAGVMQNPRHLVRRRGQEARLRCSPMKGHSHVYWYRQLPEEGLKFMVYLQKENIIDESGMPKERFSAEFPKEGPSILRIQQVVRGDSAAYFCASSPVLRQFFGPGTRLTVL.

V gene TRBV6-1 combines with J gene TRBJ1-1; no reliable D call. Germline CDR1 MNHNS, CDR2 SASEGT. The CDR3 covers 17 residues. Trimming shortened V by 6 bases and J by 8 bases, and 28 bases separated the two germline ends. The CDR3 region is CASSEIRSRASTFEAFF. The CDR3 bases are TGTGCCAGCAGCGAAATACGCTCCCGGGCCTCTACCTTCGAAGCTTTCTTT.

Here the CDR3 reads CASLNTGGEKTVNNSPLHF. CDR3 nucleotide sequence: TGTGCCAGCCTGAATACCGGGGGGGAAAAGACGGTAAATAATTCACCCCTCCACTTT. The chain is built from TRBV19 and TRBJ1-6; maybe TRBD1 (5 bases). With 9 bases removed from V and 5 bases from J, the gap between germline ends came to 29 bases. The CDR3 contains 19 residues. The germline gives CDR1 LNHDA, CDR2 SQIVND (reference sequence). The full variable domain, completed using reference TRBV19 and TRBJ1-6, is DGGITQSPKYLFRKEGQNVTLSCEQNLNHDAMYWYRQDPGQGLRLIYYSQIVNDFQKGDIAEGYSVSREKKESFPLTVTSAQKNPTAFYLCASLNTGGEKTVNNSPLHFGNGTRLTVT.